This passage covers 9 T cell receptor beta chains from one sample sequenced in a study of T cell responses to AZD1222 COVID-19 vaccine. Sequencing was performed with immunoSEQ multiplex PCR; in TCRdb, only in-frame clones are kept and a portion is missing. The sample shows 200,000 or so clones, 75% to 90% of them seen only once. The source material was peripheral blood, sampled on day 0 of AZD1222 vaccination. Receptors originate from an adult in good health.

The V call is TRBV19, the J call TRBJ1-5; 7 bases agree with TRBD1. CDR1 is LNHDA, CDR2 SQIVND, per germline (reference sequence). The CDR3 spans 15 residues. V shed 7 bases and J 2 bases; nucleotides not matched to a gene: 8. CDR3 sequence: CASTSDRAGNQPQHF. The CDR3, as DNA: TGTGCCAGTACCTCAGACAGGGCAGGCAATCAGCCCCAGCATTTT.

This clone was observed a single time. The chain couples TRBV7-2 to TRBJ2-2; TRBD1 agrees at 7 bases. CDR1 SGHTA and CDR2 FQGNSA come from the germline V gene. V was pared by 1 base and J by 1 base, with 3 bases of the junction left unmatched. The CDR3 is made up of 16 amino acids. The CDR3: CASSLVGTVNTGELFF. The CDR3 nucleotides read TGTGCCAGCAGCTTAGTCGGGACAGTGAACACCGGGGAGCTGTTTTTT.

The J gene is TRBJ1-6, the V gene TRBV4-2, with D unclear. This CDR3 has 14 residues. Trimming took 0 bases from V and 6 from J, leaving 6 bases between them. In germline, CDR1 is LGHNA, CDR2 YNFKEQ. CDR3 region: CASSQEQRNSPLHF. The CDR3 nucleotides are TGTGCCAGCAGCCAAGAACAGCGTAATTCACCCCTCCACTTT.

This clone was observed a handful of times. This chain connects TRBV4-2 to TRBJ2-7; D is possibly TRBD1 (6 bases). V shed 1 base and J shed 6 bases, with 13 bases lying between them. The CDR3 is 14 residues long. From germline, CDR1 is LGHNA and CDR2 YNFKEQ. CDR3 protein: CASSQGGPVGEQYF. CDR3 in DNA: TGTGCCAGCAGCCAAGGGGGGCCTGTGGGCGAGCAGTACTTC.

This rearrangement joins TRBV5-1 to TRBJ1-4; 7 bases align to TRBD1. J was trimmed by 0 bases and V by 2 bases; bases with no gene match: 7. From germline, CDR1 is SGHRS and CDR2 YFSETQ. This CDR3 contains 17 residues. CDR3: CASSFGRGRATNEKLFF. The CDR3 DNA reads TGCGCCAGCAGCTTCGGGAGGGGGCGTGCAACTAATGAAAAACTGTTTTTT. The full variable domain, completed using reference TRBV5-1 and TRBJ1-4, is KAGVTQTPRYLIKTRGQQVTLSCSPISGHRSVSWYQQTPGQGLQFLFEYFSETQRNKGNFPGRFSGRQFSNSRSEMNVSTLELGDSALYLCASSFGRGRATNEKLFFGSGTQLSVL.

The chain joins TRBV5-4 to TRBJ2-2, with 7 positions matching TRBD1. The CDR3 runs to 14 residues. The V gene end was trimmed by 1 base and the J gene end by 7 bases; junction bases not matched to a gene: 4. Germline V gene sequence: CDR1 SGHNT, CDR2 YYREEE (reference sequence). DNA for the CDR3: TGTGCCAGCAGCTTGCAGGGGGTTAGCGGGGAGCTGTTTTTT. Protein product: CASSLQGVSGELFF.

V usage is TRBV5-6 and J usage is TRBJ2-3, with D perhaps assigned TRBD1 or TRBD2 (7 bases each). Germline lookup yields CDR1 SGHDT and CDR2 YYEEEE. V was clipped by 4 bases and J by 2 bases, with 17 bases between them. The CDR3 extends over 16 amino acids. The CDR3 sequence is CASSTLTGRDTDTQYF. The CDR3 DNA follows: TGTGCCAGCAGCACATTGACAGGGAGGGACACAGATACGCAGTATTTT.

This chain joins TRBV4-1 and TRBJ2-1; D possibly corresponds to TRBD2 (6 bases). This CDR3 has 15 amino acids. Trimming left V 1 base short and J 6 bases short, with 13 bases between. The germline CDR1 and CDR2 sequences are MGHRA and YSYEKL. The CDR3 reads CASSQGGTARNEQFF. For the CDR3, the DNA is TGCGCCAGCAGCCAAGGAGGGACTGCTCGCAATGAGCAGTTCTTC.

This chain joins TRBV5-1 and TRBJ2-7; TRBD2 matches 11 bases. Germline CDR1 is SGHRS and CDR2 is YFSETQ. This CDR3 region has 15 residues. J was trimmed by 0 bases and V by 4 bases; bases with no gene match: 3. CDR3 sequence (DNA): TGCGCCAGCAGCCCACTAGCGGGAGACTCCTACGAGCAGTACTTC. Protein: CASSPLAGDSYEQYF.